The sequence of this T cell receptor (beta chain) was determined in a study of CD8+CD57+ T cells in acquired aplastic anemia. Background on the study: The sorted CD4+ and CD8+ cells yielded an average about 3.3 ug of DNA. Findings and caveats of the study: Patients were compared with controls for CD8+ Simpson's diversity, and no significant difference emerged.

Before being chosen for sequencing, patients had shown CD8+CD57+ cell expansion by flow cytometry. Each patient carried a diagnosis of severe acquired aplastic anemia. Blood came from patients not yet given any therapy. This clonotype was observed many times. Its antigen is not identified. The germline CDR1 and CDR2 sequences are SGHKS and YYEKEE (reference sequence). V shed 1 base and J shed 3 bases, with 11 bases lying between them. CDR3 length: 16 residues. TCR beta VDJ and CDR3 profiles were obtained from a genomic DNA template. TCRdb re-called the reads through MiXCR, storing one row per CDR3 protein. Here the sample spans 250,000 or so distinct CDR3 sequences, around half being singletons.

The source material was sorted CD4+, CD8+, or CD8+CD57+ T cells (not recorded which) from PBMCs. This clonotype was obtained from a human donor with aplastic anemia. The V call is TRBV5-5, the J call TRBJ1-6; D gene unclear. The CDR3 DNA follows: TGTGCCAGCAGCTTGAGGAGGACGGACTATAATTCACCCCTCCACTTT. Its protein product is CASSLRRTDYNSPLHF.